This record covers a single T cell receptor (beta chain). The protocol was immunoSEQ multiplex PCR, while the TCRdb copy is restricted to in-frame clones and leaves out a portion. The sample yields roughly 12,000 clones, around 85% seen once. V lost 2 bases, J lost 6 bases, and 13 bases lay in between. The CDR3 runs to 14 residues. In germline, CDR1 is MDHEN, CDR2 SYDVKM. This sample is drawn from a study of graft-versus-host responses after intestinal transplantation. In the study overall: Multivisceral, liver-intestinal, or isolated intestinal transplants were received by the recipients. Induction using anti-thymocyte globulin, followed by tacrolimus and steroids for about 3 years, was given to all recipients.

The sample here was PBMCs, taken about 300 days after intestinal transplant. The chain is built from TRBV28 and TRBJ1-1; maybe TRBD1 (5 bases). The sequence came from a human patient who received an intestinal transplant, so some T cells may come from the graft donor. The CDR3 DNA reads as TGTGCCAGCAGTTTAGATTCAGGGATGGCTGAAGCTTTCTTT. This encodes CASSLDSGMAEAFF.